This T cell receptor beta chain stems from a study of cytomegalovirus exposure and HLA in healthy donors. The PCR employed 60 Vbeta primers together with 13 Jbeta primers. Assay: immunoSEQ multiplex PCR; the TCRdb copy retains only in-frame clones and omits some. The data contain fewer than 95,000 clones, 70% to 80% of them singletons. Specimen: PBMCs. This receptor was obtained from a man aged 30-40 years in good health and CMV-seronegative.

This CDR3 reads CASSIAGQGTYNEQFF. In DNA form, the CDR3 reads TGTGCCAGTAGTATTGCCGGACAGGGGACCTACAATGAGCAGTTCTTC. The V gene is TRBV19, the J gene TRBJ2-1, with TRBD1 identical over 9 bases. The CDR3 spans 16 residues. V shed 3 bases, J shed 2 bases, and the junction held 5 bases outside the gene matches. CDR1 and CDR2 from the germline V gene are LNHDA and SQIVND (reference sequence).